Below, 2 T cell receptor beta chains from the same sample are listed, as sequenced in a study of CD8 T cells in Susac syndrome. RNA was extracted with the RNeasy kit, and a quantity of about 0.45 to 1 ug was reverse transcribed using random hexamers. TCRdb reprocessed the immunoSEQ multiplex PCR reads with MiXCR, giving one entry per CDR3 protein. The table lists around 300,000 distinct CDR3 sequences, around 85% of them singletons. Material for sequencing was CD8+ T cells from PBMCs. All receptors derive from a human donor with multiple sclerosis.

The chain couples TRBV23-1 to TRBJ2-3; no clear D gene. TRBV23-1 is given ORF status, its function remaining uncertain. V lost 5 bases and J lost 6, with 24 bases in between. The length of the CDR3 is 17 residues. CDR3 bases: TGCGCCAGCAGTTCTCACGGCCCAGGTTCCGTGAGTGATACGCAGTATTTT. Protein: CASSSHGPGSVSDTQYF.

This clonotype was seen a handful of times. The V gene is TRBV27, the J gene TRBJ2-7; tentative D call: TRBD1 (5 bases). Germline CDR1 reads MNHEY; CDR2 reads SMNVEV (reference sequence). This CDR3 has 14 residues. The V and J ends lost 6 bases and 0 bases respectively, with 12 bases between them. The CDR3 DNA is TGTGCCAGCAGCCCCTTCGACAGCTCCTACGAGCAGTACTTC. As protein: CASSPFDSSYEQYF.